This T cell receptor (beta chain) came from a study of OX40 agonist ivuxolimab in advanced cancers. The repertoire was sequenced with immunoSEQ multiplex PCR; TCRdb's copy has only in-frame clones and lacks some. Altogether around 63,000 clones are present, 75% to 90% being singletons, with the ten largest covering more than 10%. The CDR3 totals 15 residues. Trimming took off 1 base at V and 3 bases at J, with 13 bases between the two ends. CDR1 is SGHTA and CDR2 is FQGNSA in the germline V gene. The chain employs TRBV7-2 and TRBJ2-7; D not certain. This clonotype was obtained from an adult with an advanced solid tumor such as melanoma, head and neck, liver or kidney cancer. The sample in question was CD4+ or CD8+ T cells sorted from blood, obtained in a trial of the OX40 agonist ivuxolimab. The CDR3 protein is CASSLEPGRRYEQYF. In DNA, the CDR3 is TGTGCCAGCAGCTTAGAGCCAGGTCGGCGCTACGAGCAGTACTTC.